The present T cell receptor beta chain was sequenced within a study of blood T cells in healthy people across ages. General study points: Researchers report that TCR beta diversity correlated strongly with naive T cell percentage.

Regarding this clonotype: The antigen is not known.

The second PCR ran roughly 7 to 11 cycles with a sample-barcoded 5' primer and J-beta primers. TCRdb reprocessed the 5' RACE reads via MiXCR and lists one record per CDR3 protein. Among about 1.4 million distinct CDR3 sequences, approximately 59% were seen once, and the ten largest hold roughly 6.3%. The CDR3 is made up of 13 amino acids. The ends were cut back, 3 bases at V and 7 bases at J, with 10 bases in the middle. Germline V CDR1 and CDR2: LGHNA, YSLEER. The origin of this receptor is a man aged 18 to 29 in good health. J is TRBJ1-5 and V is TRBV4-3, with D uncertain. Sequenced material: blood. In DNA form, the CDR3 reads TGCGCCAGCAGCCAGGAACTCAGGCAGCCCCAGCATTTT. Amino acids: CASSQELRQPQHF.